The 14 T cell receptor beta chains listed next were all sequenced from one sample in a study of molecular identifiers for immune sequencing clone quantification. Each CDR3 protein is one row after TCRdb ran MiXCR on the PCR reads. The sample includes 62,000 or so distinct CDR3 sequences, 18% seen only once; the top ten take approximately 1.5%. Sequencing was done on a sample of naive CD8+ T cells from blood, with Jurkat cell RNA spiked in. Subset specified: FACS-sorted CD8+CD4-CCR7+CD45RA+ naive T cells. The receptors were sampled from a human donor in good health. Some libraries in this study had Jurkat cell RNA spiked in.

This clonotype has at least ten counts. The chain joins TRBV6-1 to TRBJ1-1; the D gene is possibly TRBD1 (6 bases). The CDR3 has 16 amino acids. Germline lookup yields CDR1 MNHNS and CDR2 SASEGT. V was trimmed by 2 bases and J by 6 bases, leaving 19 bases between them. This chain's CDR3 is CASSEPQLTGISEAFF. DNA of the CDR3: TGTGCCAGCAGTGAACCCCAGCTTACAGGGATCTCTGAAGCTTTCTTT.

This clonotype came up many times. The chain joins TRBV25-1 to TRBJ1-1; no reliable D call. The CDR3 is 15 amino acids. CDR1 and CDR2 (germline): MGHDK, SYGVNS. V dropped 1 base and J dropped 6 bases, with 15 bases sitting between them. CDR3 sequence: CASSESPIGFPEAFF. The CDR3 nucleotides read TGTGCCAGCAGTGAATCCCCCATCGGTTTCCCTGAAGCTTTCTTT.

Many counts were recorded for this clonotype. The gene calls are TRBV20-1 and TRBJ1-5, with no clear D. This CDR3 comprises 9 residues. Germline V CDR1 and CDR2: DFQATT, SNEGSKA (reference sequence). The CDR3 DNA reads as TGCTCAAGTGGTCAGCCCCAGCATTTT. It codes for CSSGQPQHF.

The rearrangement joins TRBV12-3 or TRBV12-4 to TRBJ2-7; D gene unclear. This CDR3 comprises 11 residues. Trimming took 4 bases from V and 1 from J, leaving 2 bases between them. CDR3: CASSWSYEQYF. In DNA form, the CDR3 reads TGTGCCAGCAGTTGGTCCTACGAGCAGTACTTC.

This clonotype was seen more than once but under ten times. The CDR3 loop is CASSRARVGNTIYF. CDR3 DNA: TGTGCCAGCAGTCGGGCCAGGGTTGGAAACACCATATATTTT. V gene TRBV12-3 or TRBV12-4 combines with J gene TRBJ1-3, with D tentatively TRBD1 (5 bases). The CDR3 length is 14 residues. V was trimmed by 5 bases and J by 3 bases, leaving 11 bases between them.

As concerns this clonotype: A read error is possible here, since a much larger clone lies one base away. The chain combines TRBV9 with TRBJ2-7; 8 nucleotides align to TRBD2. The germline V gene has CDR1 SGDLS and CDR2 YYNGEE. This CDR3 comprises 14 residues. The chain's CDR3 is CASSVKTSAYEQCF. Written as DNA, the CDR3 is TGTGCCAGCAGCGTAAAGACTAGCGCATACGAGCAGTGCTTC.

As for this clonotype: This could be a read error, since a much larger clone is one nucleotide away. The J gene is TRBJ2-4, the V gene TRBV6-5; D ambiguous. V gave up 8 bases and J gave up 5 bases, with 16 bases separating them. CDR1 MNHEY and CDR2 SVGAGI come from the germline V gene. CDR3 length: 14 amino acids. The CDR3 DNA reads TGTGCCAGCGGATCTGGGCAGCCTGAAAACATTCAGTACTTC. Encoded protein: CASGSGQPENIQYF.

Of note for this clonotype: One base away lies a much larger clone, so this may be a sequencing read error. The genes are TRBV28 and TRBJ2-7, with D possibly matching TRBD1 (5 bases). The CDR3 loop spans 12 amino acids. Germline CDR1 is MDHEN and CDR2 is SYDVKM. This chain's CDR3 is CAGSLSGYEQYF. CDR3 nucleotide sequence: TGTGCCGGCAGTTTATCAGGGTATGAGCAGTACTTC.

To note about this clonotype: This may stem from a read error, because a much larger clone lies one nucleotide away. CDR3 DNA sequence: TGTGCCAGCGGCCCCCGGGGGCCGAACACTGAAGCTTTCTTT. Protein sequence: CASGPRGPNTEAFF. This chain joins TRBV7-9 and TRBJ1-1; D is possibly TRBD1 (6 bases). The V gene lost 8 bases and the J gene lost 1 base, with 14 bases spanning the gap. This CDR3 is 14 amino acids long. CDR1 is SEHNR, CDR2 FQNEAQ, per germline (reference sequence). Filled out from reference TRBV7-9 and TRBJ1-1, the complete variable domain reads DTGVSQNPRHKITKRGQNVTFRCDPISEHNRLYWYRQTLGQGPEFLTYFQNEAQLEKSRLLSDRFSAERPKGSFSTLEIQRTEQGDSAMYLCASGPRGPNTEAFFGQGTRLTVV.

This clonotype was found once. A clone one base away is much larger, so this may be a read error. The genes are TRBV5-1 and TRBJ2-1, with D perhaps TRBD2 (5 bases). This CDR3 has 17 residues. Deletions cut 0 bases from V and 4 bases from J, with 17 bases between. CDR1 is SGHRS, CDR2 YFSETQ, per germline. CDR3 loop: CASSLEPTGGFYNEQFF. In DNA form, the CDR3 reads TGCGCCAGCAGCTTGGAGCCGACTGGCGGGTTTTACAATGAGCAGTTCTTC.

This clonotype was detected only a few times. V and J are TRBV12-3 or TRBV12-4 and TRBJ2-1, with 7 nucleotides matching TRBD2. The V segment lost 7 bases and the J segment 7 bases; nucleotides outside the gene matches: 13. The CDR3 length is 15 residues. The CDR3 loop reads CASTSGRVKFNEQFF. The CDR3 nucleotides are TGTGCCAGCACCTCTGGGAGGGTTAAATTTAATGAGCAGTTCTTC.

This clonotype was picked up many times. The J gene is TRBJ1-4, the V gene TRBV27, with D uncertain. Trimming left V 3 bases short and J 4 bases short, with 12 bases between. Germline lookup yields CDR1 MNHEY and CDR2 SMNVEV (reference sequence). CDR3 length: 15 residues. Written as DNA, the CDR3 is TGTGCCAGCAGTTTCTCCGGGGAAGATAATGAAAAACTGTTTTTT. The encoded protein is CASSFSGEDNEKLFF.

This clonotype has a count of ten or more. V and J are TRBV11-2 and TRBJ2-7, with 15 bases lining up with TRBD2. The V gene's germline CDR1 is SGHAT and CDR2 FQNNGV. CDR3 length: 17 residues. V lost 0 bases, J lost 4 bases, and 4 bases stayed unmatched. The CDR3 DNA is TGTGCCAGCAGCTTAGATGCCGGACTAGCGGGAGGGTACGAGCAGTACTTC. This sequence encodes CASSLDAGLAGGYEQYF.

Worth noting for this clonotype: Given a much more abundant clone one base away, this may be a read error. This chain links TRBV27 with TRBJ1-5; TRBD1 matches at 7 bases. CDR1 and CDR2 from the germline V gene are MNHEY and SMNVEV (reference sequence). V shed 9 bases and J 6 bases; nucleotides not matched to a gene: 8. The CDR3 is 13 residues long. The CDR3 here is CASQGGNAQPQHF. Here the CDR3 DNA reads TGTGCCAGTCAGGGGGGCAATGCTCAGCCCCAGCATTTT.